This T cell receptor (beta chain) was sequenced during a study of T cell changes during pregnancy in multiple sclerosis. Germline V gene sequence: CDR1 SGDLS, CDR2 YYNGEE. The CDR3 covers 16 residues. Trimming shortened V by 1 base and J by 4 bases, and 16 bases separated the two germline ends. This clone was counted a single time. Only in-frame clones appear in the TCRdb table, and some are missing; sequencing was by immunoSEQ multiplex PCR. The table shows about 79,000 clones, with around nine tenths occurring only once. Sequenced material: CD4+ T cells from peripheral blood mononuclear cells, taken in the second trimester of pregnancy. The clonotype was recovered from a female donor with multiple sclerosis, enrolled in a pregnancy study. The chain couples TRBV9 to TRBJ2-3, with a weak D call TRBD2 (5 bases). The CDR3 loop reads CASSVNEGRPSDTQYF. In DNA, the CDR3 is TGTGCCAGCAGCGTAAACGAGGGAAGGCCCTCAGATACGCAGTATTTT.